This T cell receptor beta chain was captured in a study of T cells in Graves' hyperthyroidism and ophthalmopathy. This clonotype was found many times. Researchers amplified the TCR beta CDR3 regions from RNA transcripts. A first-round RT-PCR of the TCR CDR3 used the HTBI primer set. Via MiXCR, TCRdb re-called the multiplex PCR reads, giving one row per CDR3 protein. Of about 640,000 distinct CDR3 sequences in the sample, about 15% were seen once. CDR3 length: 15 amino acids. The germline CDR1 and CDR2 sequences are LGHNA and YNFKEQ. The trim removed 0 bases at V and 5 bases at J, leaving 5 bases unmatched.

The chain employs TRBV4-2 and TRBJ2-7, with TRBD2 matching 9 bases. This clonotype originated in a woman in her fifties or sixties with Graves' ophthalmopathy. What was sequenced was blood. This CDR3 reads CASSQDGASGNEQYF. The CDR3 coding sequence is TGTGCCAGCAGCCAAGATGGTGCTAGCGGGAACGAGCAGTACTTC.